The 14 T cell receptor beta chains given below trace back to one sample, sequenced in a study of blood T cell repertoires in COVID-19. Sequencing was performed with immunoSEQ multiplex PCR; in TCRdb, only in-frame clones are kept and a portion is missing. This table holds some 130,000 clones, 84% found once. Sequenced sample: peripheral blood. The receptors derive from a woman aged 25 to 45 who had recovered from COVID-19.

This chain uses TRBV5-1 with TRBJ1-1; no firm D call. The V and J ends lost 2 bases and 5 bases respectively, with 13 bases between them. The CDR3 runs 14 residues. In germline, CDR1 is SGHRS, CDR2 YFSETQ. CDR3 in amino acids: CASSLTTPETEAFF. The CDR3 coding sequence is TGCGCCAGCAGCTTAACGACACCTGAAACTGAAGCTTTCTTT.

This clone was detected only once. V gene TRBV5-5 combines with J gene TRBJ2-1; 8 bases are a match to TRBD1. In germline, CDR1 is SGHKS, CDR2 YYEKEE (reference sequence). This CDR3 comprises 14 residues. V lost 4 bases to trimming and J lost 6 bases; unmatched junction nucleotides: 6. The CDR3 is CASSLTDRGNEQFF. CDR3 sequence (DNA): TGTGCCAGCAGCCTGACCGACAGGGGCAATGAGCAGTTCTTC.

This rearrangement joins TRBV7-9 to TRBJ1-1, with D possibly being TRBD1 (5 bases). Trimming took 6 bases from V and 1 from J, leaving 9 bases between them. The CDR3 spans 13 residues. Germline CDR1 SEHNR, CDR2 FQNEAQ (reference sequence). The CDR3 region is CASSLTGNTEAFF. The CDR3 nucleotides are TGTGCCAGCAGTCTAACAGGGAACACTGAAGCTTTCTTT.

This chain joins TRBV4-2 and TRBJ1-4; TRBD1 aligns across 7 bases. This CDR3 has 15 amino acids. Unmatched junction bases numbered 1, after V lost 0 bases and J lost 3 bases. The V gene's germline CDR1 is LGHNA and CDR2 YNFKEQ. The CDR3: CASSQDRGANEKLFF. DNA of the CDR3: TGTGCCAGCAGCCAAGACAGGGGGGCTAATGAAAAACTGTTTTTT.

The CDR3 DNA reads as TGTGCCAGTAGTAGGTCCGAGTACTACGAGCAGTACTTC. This sequence encodes CASSRSEYYEQYF. V gene TRBV19 combines with J gene TRBJ2-7; D remains ambiguous. With 4 bases removed from V and 3 bases from J, the gap between germline ends came to 10 bases. Germline lookup yields CDR1 LNHDA and CDR2 SQIVND (reference sequence). The CDR3 is 13 residues long.

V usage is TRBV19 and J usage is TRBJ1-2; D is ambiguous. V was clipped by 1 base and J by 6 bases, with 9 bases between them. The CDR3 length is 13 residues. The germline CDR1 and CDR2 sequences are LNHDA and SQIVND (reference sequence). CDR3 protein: CASSIVLRHGYTF. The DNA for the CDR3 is TGTGCCAGTAGTATAGTCCTACGCCATGGCTACACCTTC. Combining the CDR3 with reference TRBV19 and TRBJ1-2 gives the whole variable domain DGGITQSPKYLFRKEGQNVTLSCEQNLNHDAMYWYRQDPGQGLRLIYYSQIVNDFQKGDIAEGYSVSREKKESFPLTVTSAQKNPTAFYLCASSIVLRHGYTFGSGTRLTVV.

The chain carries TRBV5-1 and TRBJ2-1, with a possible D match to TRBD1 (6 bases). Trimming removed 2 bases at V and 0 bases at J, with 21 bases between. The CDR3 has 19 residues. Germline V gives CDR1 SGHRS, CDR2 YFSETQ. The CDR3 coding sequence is TGCGCCAGCAGCTTAAGAGGGAGTCGGGACATCTACTCCTACAATGAGCAGTTCTTC. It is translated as CASSLRGSRDIYSYNEQFF.

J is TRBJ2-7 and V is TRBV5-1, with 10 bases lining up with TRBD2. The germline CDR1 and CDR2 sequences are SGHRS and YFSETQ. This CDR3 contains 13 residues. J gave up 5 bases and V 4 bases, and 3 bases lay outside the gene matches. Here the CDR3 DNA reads TGCGCCAGCAGCCGGGGGACTAGCGACGAGCAGTACTTC. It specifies CASSRGTSDEQYF. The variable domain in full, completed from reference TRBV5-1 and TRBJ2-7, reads KAGVTQTPRYLIKTRGQQVTLSCSPISGHRSVSWYQQTPGQGLQFLFEYFSETQRNKGNFPGRFSGRQFSNSRSEMNVSTLELGDSALYLCASSRGTSDEQYFGPGTRLTVT.

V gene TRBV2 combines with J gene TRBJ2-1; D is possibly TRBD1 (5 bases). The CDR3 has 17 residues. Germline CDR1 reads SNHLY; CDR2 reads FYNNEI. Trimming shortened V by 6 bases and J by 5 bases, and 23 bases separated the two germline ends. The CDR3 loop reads CASRTILLGDPNNEQFF. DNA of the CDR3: TGTGCCAGCAGGACAATCCTCCTAGGGGATCCAAACAATGAGCAGTTCTTC.

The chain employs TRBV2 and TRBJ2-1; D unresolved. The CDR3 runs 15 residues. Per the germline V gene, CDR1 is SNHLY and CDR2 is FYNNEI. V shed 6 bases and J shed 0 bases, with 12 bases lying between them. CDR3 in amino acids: CASRFLADSYNEQFF. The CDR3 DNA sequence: TGTGCCAGCAGATTCTTGGCTGACTCCTACAATGAGCAGTTCTTC.

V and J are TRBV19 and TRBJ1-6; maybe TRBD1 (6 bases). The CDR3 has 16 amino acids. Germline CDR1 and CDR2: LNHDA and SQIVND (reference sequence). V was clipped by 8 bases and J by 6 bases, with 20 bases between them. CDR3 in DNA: TGTGCCAGTGGATCCCCCCCAGGGGCCCGTAATTCACCCCTCCACTTT. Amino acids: CASGSPPGARNSPLHF.

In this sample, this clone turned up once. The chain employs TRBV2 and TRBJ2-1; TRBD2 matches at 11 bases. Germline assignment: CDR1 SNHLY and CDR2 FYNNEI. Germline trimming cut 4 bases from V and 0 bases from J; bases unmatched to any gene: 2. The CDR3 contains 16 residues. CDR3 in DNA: TGTGCCAGCAGTGGTAGCGGGGGGGCCTCCTACAATGAGCAGTTCTTC. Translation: CASSGSGGASYNEQFF.

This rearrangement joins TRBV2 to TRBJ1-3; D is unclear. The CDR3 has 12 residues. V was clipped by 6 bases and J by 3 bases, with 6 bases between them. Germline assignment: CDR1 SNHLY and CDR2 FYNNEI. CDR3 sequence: CASSTSGNTIYF. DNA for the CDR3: TGTGCCAGCAGCACCAGTGGAAACACCATATATTTT.

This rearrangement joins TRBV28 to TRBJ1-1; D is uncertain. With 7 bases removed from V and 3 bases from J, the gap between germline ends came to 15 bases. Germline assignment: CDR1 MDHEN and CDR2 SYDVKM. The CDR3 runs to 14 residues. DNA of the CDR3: TGTGCCAGCACCGCAGGACGGGAGGACACTGAAGCTTTCTTT. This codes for CASTAGREDTEAFF.